This TCR beta chain was identified during a study of blood T cell repertoires in COVID-19. Study information: Both acute and convalescent COVID-19 samples were obtained from the United States, Italy and Spain. T cells, B-cell-depleted T cells, or PBMCs provided the cDNA or gDNA that served as material.

As for this clone: One junction end disagrees with the germline gene, perhaps due to a read error.

In the original analysis: Amplification of reference gene primers was used by the study to estimate nucleated cell counts. The table came from immunoSEQ multiplex PCR; TCRdb's copy has only in-frame clones and leaves some out. That table gives V, J and clone size, and the DNA gave D and trimming. The sample gives about 210,000 clones, 92% of which show up once; around 1.2% is in the top ten. Germline CDR1 SSHAT, CDR2 FNYEAQ (reference sequence). The CDR3 has 17 residues. The receptor was isolated from a man aged 25 to 40 with acute or convalescent COVID-19. Material: peripheral blood. This chain connects TRBV7-7 to TRBJ2-3; D is perhaps TRBD2 (5 bases). The CDR3 DNA sequence: TGTGCTAGCAGCTCAACAGTCCGGGGAGTGGGGACAGATACGCAGTATTTT. This gives the protein CASSSTVRGVGTDTQYF.